This T cell receptor (beta chain) was sequenced for a study of glioma-infiltrating T cells after dendritic cell vaccination. At the level of the study: Between about 2003 and 2013, patients got autologous tumor lysate-pulsed dendritic cell vaccines.

Trimming took off 2 bases at V and 4 bases at J, with 15 bases between the two ends. The CDR3 contains 15 residues. CDR1 is MNHNS and CDR2 is SASEGT in the germline V gene. Up to about 2 ug genomic DNA was used for TCRB CDR3 amplification. Libraries were prepared by immunoSEQ multiplex PCR; TCRdb keeps only in-frame clonotypes and omits some of them. Here the sample spans under 70,000 clones, around 83% being singletons. The input for sequencing was blood, taken before dendritic cell vaccination. The clonotype comes from a human donor with glioblastoma. The rearrangement joins TRBV6-1 to TRBJ2-7, with a possible D match to TRBD1 (6 bases). The CDR3 coding sequence is TGTGCCAGCAGTGAAATGTGGACAGACGTATACGAGCAGTACTTC. Translation gives CASSEMWTDVYEQYF.